This TCR beta chain was documented in a study of cytomegalovirus exposure and HLA in healthy donors. Across the study: The study placed roughly four fifths of its 398 genotyped donors in the Caucasian-associated ancestry cluster. Study conclusions and caveats: Later analysis found that TCR beta chains associated with HLA were more clonally expanded than other, equally common chains.

A remark on this clone: Its specificity is not known.

Trimming took 1 base from V and 3 from J, leaving 7 bases between them. The germline gives CDR1 MNHNS, CDR2 SASEGT. CDR3 length equals 13 residues. PCR primers comprised 60 Vbeta and 13 Jbeta primers. This table comes from immunoSEQ multiplex PCR, and its TCRdb copy is limited to in-frame clones, with some not included. The sample includes more than 200,000 clones, more than 75% of them seen just once. V is TRBV6-1 and J is TRBJ2-7; D uncertain. Sequencing was performed on PBMCs. This TCR derives from a human donor in good health. The CDR3 reads CASSEGSVYEQYF. CDR3 nucleotides: TGTGCCAGCAGTGAAGGATCAGTCTACGAGCAGTACTTC.